The 29 T cell receptor beta chains below all came from one sample that was sequenced in a study of blood T cells in healthy people across ages. Then a second PCR, running about 6 to 11 cycles, was carried out with a sample-barcoded 5' primer and a J-beta primer mix. TCRdb fed the 5' RACE reads into MiXCR, producing one record per CDR3 protein. Of around 1.7 million distinct CDR3 sequences detected, roughly 30% appear once; the ten largest clones hold about 7.7%. The sequencing input was blood. Receptors were obtained from a woman in her thirties in good health.

This clonotype was picked up a small number of times. The chain recombines TRBV5-1 with TRBJ2-1; perhaps D is TRBD1 or TRBD2 (6 bases each). The CDR3 has 16 amino acids. V dropped 2 bases and J dropped 8 bases, with 20 bases sitting between them. The V gene's germline CDR1 is SGHRS and CDR2 YFSETQ. The chain's CDR3 is CASSFLRPEGVDEQFF. The CDR3, as DNA: TGCGCCAGCAGCTTTCTCCGTCCGGAGGGGGTCGATGAGCAGTTCTTC.

In its sample, this clonotype was seen many times. V and J are TRBV12-3 or TRBV12-4 and TRBJ2-1; TRBD1 matches 10 bases. The CDR3 has 15 amino acids. J was trimmed by 2 bases and V by 6 bases; bases with no gene match: 4. The CDR3 nucleotides read TGTGCCAGCAGGGGGACAGGGGCCACCTACAATGAGCAGTTCTTC. Translating gives CASRGTGATYNEQFF.

The chain uses TRBV2 and TRBJ2-4; TRBD1 is a possible D gene (5 bases). Germline values: CDR1 SNHLY, CDR2 FYNNEI. Trimming took 8 bases from V and 13 from J, leaving 24 bases between them. There are 14 residues in the CDR3. CDR3 in DNA: TGTGCCAGCGGACGGACATTACCCTACAATGAGCAGTACTTC. Encoded protein: CASGRTLPYNEQYF.

This clonotype was counted at least ten times. This rearrangement joins TRBV10-3 to TRBJ2-5, with D uncertain. V gave up 0 bases and J gave up 5 bases, with 10 bases separating them. Germline lookup yields CDR1 ENHRY and CDR2 SYGVKD. The CDR3 runs to 14 residues. The CDR3 region has the DNA TGTGCCATCAGTGAGTCGATAGGGAAGGAGACCCAGTACTTC. Its protein is CAISESIGKETQYF.

This clonotype was seen more than once but under ten times. The rearrangement joins TRBV28 to TRBJ1-1; D possibly corresponds to TRBD1 (5 bases). The CDR3 totals 13 residues. V lost 8 bases and J 3 bases, leaving 13 bases between the germline ends. Germline assignment: CDR1 MDHEN and CDR2 SYDVKM. CDR3 DNA sequence: TGTGCCAGCTTTAGTGGGGCATACACTGAAGCTTTCTTT. It translates to CASFSGAYTEAFF.

This clonotype was seen repeatedly, ten times or more. This chain links TRBV20-1 with TRBJ2-7, with TRBD2 matching over 8 bases. J was trimmed by 6 bases and V by 5 bases; bases with no gene match: 12. This CDR3 region has 14 residues. Germline assignment: CDR1 DFQATT and CDR2 SNEGSKA (reference sequence). CDR3 residues: CSAFSGTRRVEQYF. CDR3 coding DNA: TGCAGTGCTTTCTCCGGGACTAGAAGGGTCGAGCAGTACTTC.

The sample holds many counts of this clonotype. The chain combines TRBV29-1 with TRBJ2-3; 8 nucleotides match TRBD2. Per germline, CDR1 SQVTM and CDR2 ANQGSEA. The CDR3 runs 15 residues. V shed 7 bases and J 2 bases; nucleotides not matched to a gene: 11. The CDR3 sequence: CSAPAERGTTDTQYF. For the CDR3, the DNA is TGCAGCGCGCCAGCGGAGCGGGGGACCACAGATACGCAGTATTTT.

This clonotype was observed at least ten times. The chain employs TRBV12-3 or TRBV12-4 and TRBJ2-3; D gene uncertain. The CDR3 loop spans 11 amino acids. V was trimmed by 3 bases and J by 5 bases, leaving 3 bases between them. The CDR3 sequence is CASSFRDTQYF. As DNA, the CDR3 is TGTGCCAGCAGTTTTAGAGATACGCAGTATTTT.

This clonotype has more than one count but fewer than ten. This chain connects TRBV6-6 to TRBJ2-4; TRBD2 matches at 13 bases. The DNA end is more similar to TRBJ2-7, so the J call may be wrong. CDR3 length: 16 residues. From germline, CDR1 is MNHNY and CDR2 SVGAGI (reference sequence). The CDR3 here is CASSSSTSGRTYEQYF. The CDR3 bases are TGTGCCAGCAGTTCCTCGACTAGCGGGAGGACCTACGAGCAGTACTTC.

V is TRBV7-2 and J is TRBJ2-1; 8 nucleotides agree with TRBD1. The length of the CDR3 is 15 residues. CDR1 is SGHTA and CDR2 is FQGNSA in the germline V gene. J was trimmed by 7 bases and V by 5 bases; bases with no gene match: 10. DNA of the CDR3: TGTGCCAGCAGCGCTGACAGGGGCGTAGTGAATGAGCAGTTCTTC. It yields the protein CASSADRGVVNEQFF.

The V and J genes are TRBV9 and TRBJ2-4; 7 nucleotides agree with TRBD2. The CDR3 extends over 19 amino acids. Germline V gene lookup returns CDR1 SGDLS and CDR2 YYNGEE. J lost 0 bases, V lost 5 bases, and 17 bases had no gene match. The CDR3 protein is CASSGVMELAELAKNIQYF. Here the CDR3 DNA reads TGTGCCAGCAGTGGGGTGATGGAGCTAGCGGAGCTAGCCAAAAACATTCAGTACTTC.

This clonotype has more than one count but fewer than ten. The J gene is TRBJ1-1, the V gene TRBV5-5; D is uncertain. Germline loops: CDR1 SGHKS, CDR2 YYEKEE (reference sequence). The CDR3 has 13 amino acids. Trimming took off 0 bases at V and 8 bases at J, with 11 bases between the two ends. CDR3 DNA: TGTGCCAGCAGCTTGGCGGAAAGGTGGGAAGCTTTCTTT. As protein: CASSLAERWEAFF.

The sample holds a few counts of this clonotype. The chain combines TRBV4-1 with TRBJ1-5; D possibly corresponds to TRBD1 (5 bases). This CDR3 is built from 15 residues. Germline V CDR1 and CDR2: MGHRA, YSYEKL. V lost 0 bases to trimming and J lost 1 base, with 7 bases between them. The CDR3 loop reads CASSQDWGSNQPQHF. The DNA for the CDR3 is TGCGCCAGCAGCCAAGATTGGGGGAGCAATCAGCCCCAGCATTTT.

As for this clonotype: It may be a read error: a sequence one base away is much more abundant. This rearrangement joins TRBV6-5 to TRBJ2-7; D ambiguous. V was pared by 7 bases and J by 12 bases, with 22 bases between. The CDR3 is made up of 13 amino acids. Germline assignment: CDR1 MNHEY and CDR2 SVGAGI. CDR3 sequence (DNA): TGTGCCAGCAAATCCAGCCCGGCGGAGACCCGGTACTTC. It translates to CASKSSPAETRYF.

This chain links TRBV21-1 with TRBJ2-5; TRBD1 is the table's D call, not checked against the DNA. TRBV21-1 is given as a pseudogene. This CDR3 is built from 15 residues. As DNA, the CDR3 is TGTGCCAGCAGCATACTCCGGGACAGGGAAGAGACCCAGTACTTC. Translating it yields CASSILRDREETQYF.

This clonotype came up once. The rearrangement uses TRBV9 and TRBJ2-4; 9 bases are shared with TRBD2. Germline V gene sequence: CDR1 SGDLS, CDR2 YYNGEE. The length of the CDR3 is 15 residues. With 0 bases clipped from V and 12 bases from J, the junction kept 10 bases outside the gene matches. CDR3 DNA: TGTGCCAGCAGCGTAGATCCTAGCGGGACCTACGATCAGTACTTC. Protein: CASSVDPSGTYDQYF.

Points on this clonotype: A single base separates this from a much larger clone, so it may be a read error. This chain links TRBV20-1 with TRBJ2-1; the match to TRBD2 covers 9 bases. The J call is doubtful: the DNA matches TRBJ2-7 better. The CDR3 covers 15 residues. Germline CDR1 is DFQATT and CDR2 is SNEGSKA (reference sequence). The CDR3 nucleotides are TGCAGTGCTAGAGATATAGCGGGGGTCTACAATGAGCAGTACTTC. Translation gives CSARDIAGVYNEQYF.

The chain has TRBV12-3 or TRBV12-4 and TRBJ2-3, with D maybe TRBD2 (6 bases). Trimming shortened V by 8 bases and J by 0 bases, and 12 bases separated the two germline ends. This CDR3 has 14 residues. CDR3 amino acids: CASGREISTDTQYF. The DNA for the CDR3 is TGTGCCAGCGGACGGGAGATCAGCACAGATACGCAGTATTTT.

As regards this clonotype: The final CDR3 position lacks the conserved phenylalanine or tryptophan, pointing to a likely read error. The rearrangement links TRBV5-1 to TRBJ2-5, with 9 bases aligning to TRBD1. This CDR3 comprises 14 residues. V shed 7 bases and J 2 bases; nucleotides not matched to a gene: 6. Germline CDR1 reads SGHRS; CDR2 reads YFSETQ. The CDR3 nucleotides are TGCGCCAGCCGAGGACAGGGGAGGCAAGAGACCCAGTACGTC. Translating gives CASRGQGRQETQYV.

The chain uses TRBV2 and TRBJ2-1; 7 bases align to TRBD1. The CDR3 has 13 residues. J gave up 10 bases and V 4 bases, and 7 bases lay outside the gene matches. CDR1 SNHLY and CDR2 FYNNEI come from the germline V gene. CDR3 nucleotide sequence: TGTGCCAGCAGTGCACAGGGGTTACTAGAGCAGTTCTTC. This gives the protein CASSAQGLLEQFF.

This rearrangement joins TRBV12-3 or TRBV12-4 to TRBJ2-3, with D unresolved. This CDR3 region has 12 residues. V was trimmed by 9 bases and J by 4 bases, leaving 11 bases between them. The DNA for the CDR3 is TGTGCCAGTCAATCGAACTCAGATACGCAGTATTTT. This gives the protein CASQSNSDTQYF.

CDR3 residues: CASRLTVPNEKLFF. CDR3 nucleotide sequence: TGTGCCAGCAGGTTGACAGTACCTAATGAAAAACTGTTTTTT. V gene TRBV7-2 combines with J gene TRBJ1-4, with D possibly matching TRBD1 (5 bases). The germline CDR1 and CDR2 sequences are SGHTA and FQGNSA. This CDR3 has 14 residues. Trimming removed 6 bases at V and 3 bases at J, with 11 bases between.

CDR3: CASSIDLPENYGYTF. The CDR3, as DNA: TGTGCCAGTAGTATAGATCTTCCGGAGAACTATGGCTACACCTTC. The chain recombines TRBV19 with TRBJ1-2; D not resolved. CDR1 and CDR2 from the germline V gene are LNHDA and SQIVND (reference sequence). The V and J ends lost 0 bases and 2 bases respectively, with 10 bases between them. The CDR3 loop spans 15 amino acids.

V and J are TRBV12-3 or TRBV12-4 and TRBJ2-1; D uncertain. The CDR3 sequence is 14 residues long. Trimming took off 5 bases at V and 9 bases at J, with 17 bases between the two ends. The CDR3 loop reads CASSKGPARAEQFF. The CDR3 nucleotides are TGTGCCAGCAGTAAAGGCCCCGCCCGCGCTGAGCAGTTCTTC.

This clonotype was observed at least ten times. The V gene is TRBV5-1, the J gene TRBJ2-7; D gene unclear. Germline V CDR1 and CDR2: SGHRS, YFSETQ. The CDR3 is 14 residues long. Deletions cut 4 bases from V and 0 bases from J, with 11 bases between. CDR3 residues: CASSPPRDSYEQYF. The CDR3 DNA is TGCGCCAGCAGCCCTCCTAGGGACTCCTACGAGCAGTACTTC.

This clonotype was observed a few times. The rearrangement joins TRBV30 to TRBJ2-4; D may be TRBD1 (6 bases). The CDR3 is 14 amino acids. Germline V gene sequence: CDR1 GTSNPN, CDR2 SVGIG (reference sequence). Trimming cost V 1 base and J 8 bases, with 15 bases left between them. DNA for the CDR3: TGTGCCTGGAGTGAACCTCACAGGGTTGACATTCAGTACTTC. Protein product: CAWSEPHRVDIQYF.

At least ten counts were recorded for this clonotype. The chain joins TRBV5-1 to TRBJ2-1; 9 bases are a match to TRBD1. CDR1 is SGHRS, CDR2 YFSETQ, per germline. This CDR3 has 15 amino acids. After removal of 5 bases from V and 0 bases from J, the junction contained 3 bases not matched to a gene. The CDR3 DNA sequence: TGCGCCAGCAGTATGACAGGGGGCTCCTACAATGAGCAGTTCTTC. Amino acids: CASSMTGGSYNEQFF.

This chain's CDR3 is CASSPRGSRRDTQYF. The CDR3 nucleotides read TGTGCCAGCAGCCCCCGGGGGAGCCGGCGGGATACGCAGTATTTT. The chain links TRBV7-2 to TRBJ2-3, with a possible D match to TRBD2 (6 bases). Trimming stripped 5 bases from V and 6 bases from J, with 18 bases between. CDR1 is SGHTA, CDR2 FQGNSA, per germline. This CDR3 spans 15 amino acids.

This clonotype appeared many times. The CDR3 spells CSVDGTSGYEQYF. CDR3 nucleotides: TGCAGCGTTGATGGGACGTCGGGATACGAGCAGTACTTC. This chain links TRBV29-1 with TRBJ2-7; D may match TRBD1 or TRBD2 (5 bases each). The CDR3 is made up of 13 amino acids. Germline V lookup: CDR1 SQVTM, CDR2 ANQGSEA. The V and J ends lost 3 bases and 4 bases respectively, with 13 bases between them.